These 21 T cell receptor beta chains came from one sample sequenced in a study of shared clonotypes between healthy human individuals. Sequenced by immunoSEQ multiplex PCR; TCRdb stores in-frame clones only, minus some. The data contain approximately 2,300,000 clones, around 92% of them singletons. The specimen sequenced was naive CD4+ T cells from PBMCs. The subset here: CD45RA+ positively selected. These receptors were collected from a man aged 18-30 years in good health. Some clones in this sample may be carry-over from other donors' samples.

This chain's CDR3 is CASALDGLHPEAFF. Written as DNA, the CDR3 is TGTGCTAGTGCCCTCGACGGACTCCACCCTGAAGCTTTCTTT. The chain links TRBV12-5 to TRBJ1-1, with no clear D. CDR1 is LGHNT and CDR2 is FRNRAP in the germline V gene. The CDR3 is 14 residues long. V lost 7 bases to trimming and J lost 6 bases, with 18 bases between them.

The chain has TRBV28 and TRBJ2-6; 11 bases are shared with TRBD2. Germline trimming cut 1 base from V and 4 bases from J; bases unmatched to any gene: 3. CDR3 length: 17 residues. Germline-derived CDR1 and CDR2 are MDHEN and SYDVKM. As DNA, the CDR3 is TGTGCCAGCAGTTTATTAGCGGGAGGGCCAGGGGCCAACGTCCTGACTTTC. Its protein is CASSLLAGGPGANVLTF.

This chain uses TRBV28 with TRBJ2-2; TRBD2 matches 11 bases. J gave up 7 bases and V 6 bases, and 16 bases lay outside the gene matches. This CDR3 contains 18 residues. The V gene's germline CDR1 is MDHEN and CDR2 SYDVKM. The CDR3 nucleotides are TGTGCCAGCAGCTCACAGGGAACGACTAGCGGGGCAGACGGGGAGCTGTTTTTT. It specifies CASSSQGTTSGADGELFF.

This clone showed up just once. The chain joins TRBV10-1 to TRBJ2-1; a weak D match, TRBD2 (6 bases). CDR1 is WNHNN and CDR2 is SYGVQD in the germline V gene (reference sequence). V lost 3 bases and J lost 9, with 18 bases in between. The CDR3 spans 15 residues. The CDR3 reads CASSDSAGPWGEQFF. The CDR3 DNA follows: TGCGCCAGCAGTGATTCGGCGGGGCCTTGGGGTGAGCAGTTCTTC.

The CDR3 DNA follows: TGTGCCACCAGCAGAGATTTAGGGGGCCTTGGCTACACCTTC. Its translation is CATSRDLGGLGYTF. The chain has TRBV15 and TRBJ1-2, with 7 bases fitting TRBD1. Germline trimming cut 0 bases from V and 7 bases from J; bases unmatched to any gene: 5. The length of the CDR3 is 14 residues. Germline V CDR1 and CDR2: LNHNV, YYDKDF (reference sequence).

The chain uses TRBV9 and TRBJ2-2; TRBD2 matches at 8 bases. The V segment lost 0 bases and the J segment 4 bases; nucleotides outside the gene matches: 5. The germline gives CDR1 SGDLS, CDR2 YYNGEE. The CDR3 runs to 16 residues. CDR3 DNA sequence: TGTGCCAGCAGCGTAGCGGGAGGGCCTGGCACCGGGGAGCTGTTTTTT. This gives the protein CASSVAGGPGTGELFF.

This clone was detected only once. CDR3 loop: CASSPQGQGGTGELFF. The CDR3 nucleotides read TGTGCCAGCAGCCCCCAGGGACAGGGGGGCACCGGGGAGCTGTTTTTT. This rearrangement joins TRBV9 to TRBJ2-2; 11 bases map to TRBD1. V lost 4 bases and J lost 4; bases outside the gene matches: 6. Germline loops: CDR1 SGDLS, CDR2 YYNGEE. CDR3 length: 16 residues.

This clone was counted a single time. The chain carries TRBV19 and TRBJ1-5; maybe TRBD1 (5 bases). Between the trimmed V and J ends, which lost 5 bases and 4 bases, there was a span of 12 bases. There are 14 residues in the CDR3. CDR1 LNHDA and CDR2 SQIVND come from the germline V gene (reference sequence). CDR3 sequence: CASSPGRLNQPQHF. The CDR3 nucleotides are TGTGCCAGTAGTCCGGGACGGCTTAATCAGCCCCAGCATTTT.

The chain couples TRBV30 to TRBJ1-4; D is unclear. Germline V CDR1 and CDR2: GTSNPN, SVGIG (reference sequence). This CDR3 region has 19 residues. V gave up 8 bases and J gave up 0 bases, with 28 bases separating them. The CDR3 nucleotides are TGTGCCCCCAGAAAGAGGCTGAGGCCGGATCGGGCAACTAATGAAAAACTGTTTTTT. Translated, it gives CAPRKRLRPDRATNEKLFF.

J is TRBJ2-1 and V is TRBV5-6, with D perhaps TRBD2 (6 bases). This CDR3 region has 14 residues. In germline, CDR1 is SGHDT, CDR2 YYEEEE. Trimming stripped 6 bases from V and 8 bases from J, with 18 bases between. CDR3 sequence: CASTGSSSGYEQFF. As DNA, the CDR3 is TGTGCCAGCACCGGGAGTAGCTCAGGCTATGAGCAGTTCTTC.

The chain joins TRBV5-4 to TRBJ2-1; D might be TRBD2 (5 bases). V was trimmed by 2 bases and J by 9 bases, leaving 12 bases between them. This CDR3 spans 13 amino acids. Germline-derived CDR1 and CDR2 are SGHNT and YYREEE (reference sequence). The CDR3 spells CASSFVAWGEQFF. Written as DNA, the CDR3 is TGTGCCAGCAGCTTCGTAGCGTGGGGTGAGCAGTTCTTC.

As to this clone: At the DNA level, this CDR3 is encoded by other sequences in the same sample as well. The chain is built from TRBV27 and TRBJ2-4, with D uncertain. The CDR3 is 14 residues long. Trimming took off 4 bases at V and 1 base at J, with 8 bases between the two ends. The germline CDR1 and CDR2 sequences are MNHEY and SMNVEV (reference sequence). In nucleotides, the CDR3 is TGTGCCAGCAGTTCGCGGCGGGCCAAAAACATTCAGTACTTC. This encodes CASSSRRAKNIQYF.

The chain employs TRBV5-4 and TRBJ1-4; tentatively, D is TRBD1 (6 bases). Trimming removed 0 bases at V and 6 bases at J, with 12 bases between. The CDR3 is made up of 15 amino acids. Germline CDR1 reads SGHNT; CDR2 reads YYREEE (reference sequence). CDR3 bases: TGTGCCAGCAGCTTGGCAGGGGACCCTTATGAAAAACTGTTTTTT. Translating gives CASSLAGDPYEKLFF.

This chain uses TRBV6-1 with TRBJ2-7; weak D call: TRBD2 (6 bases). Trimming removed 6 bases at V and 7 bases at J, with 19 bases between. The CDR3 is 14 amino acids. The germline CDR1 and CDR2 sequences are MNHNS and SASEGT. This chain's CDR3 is CASSSGLNVGEQYF. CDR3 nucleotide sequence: TGTGCCAGCAGCTCGGGACTCAACGTCGGGGAGCAGTACTTC.

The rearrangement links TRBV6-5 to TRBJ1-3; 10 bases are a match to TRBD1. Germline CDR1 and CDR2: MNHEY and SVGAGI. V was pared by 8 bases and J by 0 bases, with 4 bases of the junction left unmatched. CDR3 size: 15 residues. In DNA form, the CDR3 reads TGTGCCAGCGGGACAGGGGTCAACTCTGGAAACACCATATATTTT. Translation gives CASGTGVNSGNTIYF.

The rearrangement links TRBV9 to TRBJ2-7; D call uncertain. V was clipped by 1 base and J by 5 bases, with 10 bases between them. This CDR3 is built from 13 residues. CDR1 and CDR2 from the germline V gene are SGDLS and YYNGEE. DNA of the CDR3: TGTGCCAGCAGCGTAAGCACAGCTCACGAGCAGTACTTC. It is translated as CASSVSTAHEQYF.

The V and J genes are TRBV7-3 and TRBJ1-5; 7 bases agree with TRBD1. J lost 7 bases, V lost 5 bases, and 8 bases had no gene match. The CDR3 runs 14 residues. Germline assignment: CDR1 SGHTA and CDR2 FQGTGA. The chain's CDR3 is CASSLTGAGQPQHF. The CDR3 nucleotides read TGTGCCAGCAGCCTTACAGGGGCTGGACAGCCCCAGCATTTT.

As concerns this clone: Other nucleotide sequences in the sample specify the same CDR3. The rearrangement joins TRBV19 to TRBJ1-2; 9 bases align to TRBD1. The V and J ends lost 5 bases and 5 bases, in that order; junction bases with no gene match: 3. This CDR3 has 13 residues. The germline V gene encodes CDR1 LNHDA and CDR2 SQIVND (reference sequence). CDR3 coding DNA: TGTGCCAGTAGTCCTGGGACAGGGTATGGCTACACCTTC. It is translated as CASSPGTGYGYTF.

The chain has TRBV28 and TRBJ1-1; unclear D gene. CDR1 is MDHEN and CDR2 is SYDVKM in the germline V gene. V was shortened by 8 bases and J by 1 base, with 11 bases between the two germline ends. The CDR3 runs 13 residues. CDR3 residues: CASHRAPNTEAFF. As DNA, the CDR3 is TGTGCCAGCCACCGGGCCCCGAACACTGAAGCTTTCTTT.

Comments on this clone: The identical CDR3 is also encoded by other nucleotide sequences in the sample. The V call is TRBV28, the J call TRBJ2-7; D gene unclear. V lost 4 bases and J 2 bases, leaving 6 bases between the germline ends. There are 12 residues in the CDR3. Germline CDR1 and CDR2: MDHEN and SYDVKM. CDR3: CASSSTAYEQYF. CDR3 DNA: TGTGCCAGCAGTTCTACAGCCTACGAGCAGTACTTC.

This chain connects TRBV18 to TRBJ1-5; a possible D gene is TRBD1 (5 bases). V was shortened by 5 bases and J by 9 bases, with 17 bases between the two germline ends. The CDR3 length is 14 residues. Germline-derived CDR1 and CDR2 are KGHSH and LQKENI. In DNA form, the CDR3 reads TGTGCCAGCTCAGGGCAGGGTTTGATACGGCCCCAGCATTTT. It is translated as CASSGQGLIRPQHF.